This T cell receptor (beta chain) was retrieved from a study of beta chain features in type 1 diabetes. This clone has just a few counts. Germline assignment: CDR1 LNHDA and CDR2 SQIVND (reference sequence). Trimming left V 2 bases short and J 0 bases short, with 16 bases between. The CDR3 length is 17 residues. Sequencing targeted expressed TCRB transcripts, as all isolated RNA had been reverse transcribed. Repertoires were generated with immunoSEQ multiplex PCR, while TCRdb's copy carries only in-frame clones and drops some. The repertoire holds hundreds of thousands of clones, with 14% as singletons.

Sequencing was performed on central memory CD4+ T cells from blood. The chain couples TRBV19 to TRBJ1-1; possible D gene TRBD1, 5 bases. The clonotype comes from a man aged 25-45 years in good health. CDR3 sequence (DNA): TGTGCCAGTAGTATACCCGGTGGGGCAGGGATGAACACTGAAGCTTTCTTT. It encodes CASSIPGGAGMNTEAFF.